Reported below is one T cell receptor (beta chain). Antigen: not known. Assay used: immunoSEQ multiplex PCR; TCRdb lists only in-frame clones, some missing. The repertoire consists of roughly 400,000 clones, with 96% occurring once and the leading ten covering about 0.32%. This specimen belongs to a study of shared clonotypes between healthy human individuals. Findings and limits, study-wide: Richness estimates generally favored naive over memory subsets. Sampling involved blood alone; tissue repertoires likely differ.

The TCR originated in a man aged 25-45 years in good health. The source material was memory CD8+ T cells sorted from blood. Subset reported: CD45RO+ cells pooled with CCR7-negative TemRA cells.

The CDR3 sequence is CASRDPGLAGVEQYF. The CDR3 bases are TGTGCCAGCAGGGATCCGGGACTAGCGGGAGTCGAGCAGTACTTC. V and J are TRBV25-1 and TRBJ2-7; 14 bases line up with TRBD2. Germline V gene lookup returns CDR1 MGHDK and CDR2 SYGVNS. J lost 6 bases, V lost 6 bases, and 7 bases had no gene match. The CDR3 is 15 amino acids.